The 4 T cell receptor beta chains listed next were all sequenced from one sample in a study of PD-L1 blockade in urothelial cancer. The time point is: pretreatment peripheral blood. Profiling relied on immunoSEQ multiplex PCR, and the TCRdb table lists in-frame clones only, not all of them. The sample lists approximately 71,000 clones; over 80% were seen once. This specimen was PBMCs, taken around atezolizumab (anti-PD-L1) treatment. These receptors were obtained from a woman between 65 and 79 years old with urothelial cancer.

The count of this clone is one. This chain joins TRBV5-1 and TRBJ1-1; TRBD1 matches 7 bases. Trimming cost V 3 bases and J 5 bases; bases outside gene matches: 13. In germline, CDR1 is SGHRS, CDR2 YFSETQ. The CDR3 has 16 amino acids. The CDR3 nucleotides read TGCGCCAGCAGCTACGAGGGGACGTCAGGGGGAACTGAAGCTTTCTTT. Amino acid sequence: CASSYEGTSGGTEAFF.

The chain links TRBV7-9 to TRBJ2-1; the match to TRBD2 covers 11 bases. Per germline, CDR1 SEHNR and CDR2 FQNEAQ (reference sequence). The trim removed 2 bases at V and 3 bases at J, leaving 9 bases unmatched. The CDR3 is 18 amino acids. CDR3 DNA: TGTGCCAGCAGCTTAACATTAGCGGGAGGGCCGCTCTACAATGAGCAGTTCTTC. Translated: CASSLTLAGGPLYNEQFF.

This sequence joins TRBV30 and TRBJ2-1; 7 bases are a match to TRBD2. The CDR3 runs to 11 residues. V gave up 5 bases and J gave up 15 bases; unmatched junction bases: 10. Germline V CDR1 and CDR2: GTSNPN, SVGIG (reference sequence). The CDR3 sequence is CAWGLGRGLFF. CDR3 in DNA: TGTGCCTGGGGGTTGGGGAGGGGTCTGTTCTTC.

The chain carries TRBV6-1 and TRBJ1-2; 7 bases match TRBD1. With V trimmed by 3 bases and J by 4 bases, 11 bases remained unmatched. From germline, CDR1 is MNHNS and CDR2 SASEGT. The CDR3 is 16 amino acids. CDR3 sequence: CASSEQPGTATYGYTF. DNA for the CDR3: TGTGCCAGCAGTGAGCAACCTGGGACAGCAACCTATGGCTACACCTTC.